Each of the 29 T cell receptor beta chains below was sequenced from the same sample in a study of CD8 T cells in Susac syndrome. It was with random hexamers that 0.5 to 1 ug RNA was reverse transcribed. TCRdb reprocessed the immunoSEQ multiplex PCR reads via MiXCR and lists one record per CDR3 protein. The data hold a few hundred thousand distinct CDR3 sequences, with 85% to 95% observed a single time. Sequenced material: CD4+ T cells from PBMCs. The source of these receptors is a human donor with Susac syndrome.

The sample holds one count of this clonotype. The chain links TRBV5-1 to TRBJ1-3; no reliable D call. The V and J ends lost 5 bases and 2 bases respectively, with 11 bases between them. CDR3 length equals 14 residues. CDR1 is SGHRS and CDR2 is YFSETQ in the germline V gene. CDR3 DNA sequence: TGCGCCAGCAGTCCGGACCCTGCTGGAAACACCATATATTTT. Protein: CASSPDPAGNTIYF.

The chain employs TRBV20-1 and TRBJ2-5, with 10 bases lining up with TRBD1. After removal of 2 bases from V and 5 bases from J, the junction contained 5 bases not matched to a gene. CDR3 length equals 14 residues. Per germline, CDR1 DFQATT and CDR2 SNEGSKA (reference sequence). The CDR3 coding sequence is TGCAGTGCTAGAATGACAGGGGGCACGGAGACCCAGTACTTC. Translating it yields CSARMTGGTETQYF.

The chain links TRBV19 to TRBJ2-7; D may match TRBD1 or TRBD2 (5 bases each). The CDR3 covers 14 residues. Per germline, CDR1 LNHDA and CDR2 SQIVND (reference sequence). The ends were cut back, 7 bases at V and 0 bases at J, with 13 bases in the middle. The CDR3 DNA is TGTGCCAGTAAACCGGGACCCAGCTCCTACGAGCAGTACTTC. It is translated as CASKPGPSSYEQYF.

The chain is built from TRBV20-1 and TRBJ1-5, with D possibly TRBD1 on 5 matching bases. Germline V gene sequence: CDR1 DFQATT, CDR2 SNEGSKA (reference sequence). This CDR3 is 16 amino acids long. V was pared by 6 bases and J by 0 bases, with 18 bases between. The CDR3 reads CSAGRGTGDSNQPQHF. DNA of the CDR3: TGCAGTGCCGGCCGCGGAACAGGCGATAGCAATCAGCCCCAGCATTTT.

In the case of this clonotype: A read error may produce the germline difference seen at one junction end. This rearrangement joins TRBV12-3 or TRBV12-4 to TRBJ2-3; 7 bases are a match to TRBD1. The CDR3 spans 13 residues. The CDR3 coding sequence is TGCTCATGGGGACAAGGGGGCAGAGATACGCAGTATTTT. Encoded protein: CSWGQGGRDTQYF.

This chain joins TRBV19 and TRBJ1-3, with D possibly matching TRBD1 (5 bases). The CDR3 spans 17 residues. The V and J ends lost 3 bases and 0 bases respectively, with 15 bases between them. Germline CDR1 and CDR2: LNHDA and SQIVND (reference sequence). The CDR3, as DNA: TGTGCCAGTAGTATCCTGGCGAGACAGAGCTCTGGAAACACCATATATTTT. Translation: CASSILARQSSGNTIYF. The full variable domain, its missing parts supplied by reference TRBV19 and TRBJ1-3, is DGGITQSPKYLFRKEGQNVTLSCEQNLNHDAMYWYRQDPGQGLRLIYYSQIVNDFQKGDIAEGYSVSREKKESFPLTVTSAQKNPTAFYLCASSILARQSSGNTIYFGEGSWLTVV.

The rearrangement links TRBV6-1 to TRBJ1-2; 8 bases fit TRBD1. The CDR3 extends over 15 amino acids. Germline-derived CDR1 and CDR2 are MNHNS and SASEGT. V gave up 4 bases and J gave up 3 bases; unmatched junction bases: 7. The CDR3 DNA reads as TGTGCCAGCAGTGCAGCAGGGGGCGCGGACTATGGCTACACCTTC. Protein sequence: CASSAAGGADYGYTF.

The V and J genes are TRBV5-6 and TRBJ2-7; a weak D match, TRBD2 (7 bases). The CDR3 is 13 amino acids. Per the germline V gene, CDR1 is SGHDT and CDR2 is YYEEEE. V was shortened by 7 bases and J by 2 bases, with 13 bases between the two germline ends. Here the CDR3 reads CASGGAGPYEQYF. The CDR3 DNA reads TGTGCCAGCGGGGGGGCAGGTCCCTACGAGCAGTACTTC.

The J gene is TRBJ2-3, the V gene TRBV18; D might be TRBD1 (6 bases). CDR1 and CDR2 (germline): KGHSH, LQKENI. The CDR3 runs to 15 residues. V was trimmed by 6 bases and J by 2 bases, leaving 15 bases between them. The CDR3 DNA sequence: TGTGCCAGCTCGATCAACAGGGAGCTCACAGATACGCAGTATTTT. It encodes CASSINRELTDTQYF.

This chain connects TRBV10-3 to TRBJ1-4, with 7 bases lining up with TRBD1. Germline trimming cut 10 bases from V and 4 bases from J; bases unmatched to any gene: 6. The CDR3 totals 13 residues. Germline assignment: CDR1 ENHRY and CDR2 SYGVKD. CDR3 in amino acids: CATTPGGNEKLFF. Written as DNA, the CDR3 is TGTGCCACCACGCCAGGGGGTAATGAAAAACTGTTTTTT.

The chain couples TRBV12-3 or TRBV12-4 to TRBJ1-2, with D unresolved. The CDR3 runs to 13 residues. V was clipped by 7 bases and J by 8 bases, with 17 bases between them. This CDR3 is CASTVRAEKGYTF. The CDR3 DNA sequence: TGTGCCAGCACCGTCCGGGCCGAGAAGGGCTACACCTTC.

The chain carries TRBV30 and TRBJ1-1; the D gene is possibly TRBD1 (5 bases). Germline assignment: CDR1 GTSNPN and CDR2 SVGIG (reference sequence). The CDR3 has 14 amino acids. Trimming stripped 0 bases from V and 4 bases from J, with 12 bases between. This CDR3 is CAWSVSLGGTEAFF. In DNA form, the CDR3 reads TGTGCCTGGAGTGTATCTCTCGGGGGCACTGAAGCTTTCTTT.

The chain carries TRBV29-1 and TRBJ1-1; unclear D gene. CDR3 length: 13 residues. Trimming pared 8 bases from V and 6 bases from J, leaving 19 bases between. CDR1 SQVTM and CDR2 ANQGSEA come from the germline V gene. This CDR3 is CSMEVTPGAEAFF. The CDR3 region has the DNA TGCAGCATGGAGGTGACCCCCGGGGCTGAAGCTTTCTTT.

The CDR3 here is CAWSVVTGRVSPTTAFF. The DNA of the CDR3 is TGTGCCTGGAGTGTAGTGACAGGCAGGGTATCCCCTACTACAGCTTTCTTT. V usage is TRBV30 and J usage is TRBJ1-1; TRBD1 might be the D (6 bases). V gave up 0 bases and J gave up 10 bases, with 27 bases separating them. The germline V gene has CDR1 GTSNPN and CDR2 SVGIG (reference sequence). The CDR3 is 17 amino acids.

The J gene is TRBJ2-3, the V gene TRBV30; D call uncertain. Germline V gene sequence: CDR1 GTSNPN, CDR2 SVGIG (reference sequence). The CDR3 covers 12 residues. Trimming removed 0 bases from V and 4 bases from J, with 5 bases in between. CDR3 protein: CAWSVSADTQYF. The CDR3 coding sequence is TGTGCCTGGAGTGTATCCGCAGATACGCAGTATTTT.

The chain combines TRBV19 with TRBJ2-1; D is unresolved. V was clipped by 1 base and J by 4 bases, with 2 bases between them. The CDR3 covers 12 residues. The germline V gene has CDR1 LNHDA and CDR2 SQIVND (reference sequence). The DNA for the CDR3 is TGTGCCAGTAGTATAGGGTACAATGAGCAGTTCTTC. Its protein product is CASSIGYNEQFF.

The rearrangement uses TRBV12-3 or TRBV12-4 and TRBJ1-2; 10 nucleotides line up with TRBD1. V dropped 3 bases and J dropped 8; count of bases not matched to a gene: 12. This CDR3 is 16 amino acids long. The CDR3 is CASSFDPQGTGVGYTF. CDR3 DNA sequence: TGTGCCAGCAGTTTCGACCCCCAGGGGACAGGGGTCGGCTACACCTTC.

V usage is TRBV7-6 and J usage is TRBJ1-1; D ambiguous. Germline V gene sequence: CDR1 SGHVS, CDR2 FNYEAQ. The CDR3 consists of 14 residues. V lost 1 base to trimming and J lost 0 bases, with 6 bases between them. The CDR3 is CASSLESMNTEAFF. The DNA of the CDR3 is TGTGCCAGCAGCTTAGAGAGCATGAACACTGAAGCTTTCTTT. The full variable domain, completed using reference TRBV7-6 and TRBJ1-1, is GAGVSQSPRYKVTKRGQDVALRCDPISGHVSLYWYRQALGQGPEFLTYFNYEAQQDKSGLPNDRFSAERPEGSISTLTIQRTEQRDSAMYRCASSLESMNTEAFFGQGTRLTVV.

This sequence joins TRBV7-9 and TRBJ2-6, with TRBD1 identical over 7 bases. Germline V lookup: CDR1 SEHNR, CDR2 FQNEAQ (reference sequence). J was trimmed by 4 bases and V by 5 bases; bases with no gene match: 8. The CDR3 is made up of 16 amino acids. The CDR3 protein is CASSRQGVTGANVLTF. DNA of the CDR3: TGTGCCAGCAGCCGCCAGGGGGTGACCGGGGCCAACGTCCTGACTTTC.

The genes are TRBV4-2 and TRBJ1-6; the D gene is possibly TRBD1 (5 bases). This CDR3 is 15 amino acids long. Germline V lookup: CDR1 LGHNA, CDR2 YNFKEQ. V was cut by 4 bases and J by 9 bases, with 16 bases left in between. The CDR3 here is CASSPRGGWGSPLHF. CDR3 sequence (DNA): TGTGCCAGCAGCCCTCGGGGCGGGTGGGGTTCACCCCTCCACTTT.

The chain employs TRBV27 and TRBJ2-4; TRBD2 aligns across 7 bases. Germline CDR1 MNHEY, CDR2 SMNVEV (reference sequence). After removal of 6 bases from V and 9 bases from J, the junction contained 14 bases not matched to a gene. The CDR3 is 15 residues long. CDR3 nucleotides: TGTGCCAGCAGGGGGGTATCGAGCGGGGATCGCATTCAGTACTTC. Protein: CASRGVSSGDRIQYF.

This chain connects TRBV28 to TRBJ1-2, with a weak D call TRBD1 (6 bases). V lost 5 bases to trimming and J lost 4 bases, with 17 bases between them. Germline V lookup: CDR1 MDHEN, CDR2 SYDVKM. The CDR3 length is 15 residues. The CDR3 here is CASSRNREGGYGYTF. The CDR3 nucleotides are TGTGCCAGCAGTCGTAACAGGGAAGGTGGCTATGGCTACACCTTC.

Only one count was recorded for this clonotype. This chain connects TRBV20-1 to TRBJ1-1; TRBD1 matches at 7 bases. The germline gives CDR1 DFQATT, CDR2 SNEGSKA (reference sequence). This CDR3 has 13 amino acids. V trimming: 5 bases; J trimming: 2 bases; junction bases outside the gene matches: 5. CDR3 residues: CSALGQANTEAFF. The DNA for the CDR3 is TGCAGTGCTTTAGGACAGGCCAACACTGAAGCTTTCTTT.

This clonotype appeared a few times. The rearrangement links TRBV6-1 to TRBJ2-5; 9 nucleotides line up with TRBD1. CDR3 length equals 16 residues. J was trimmed by 1 base and V by 5 bases; bases with no gene match: 8. Germline loops: CDR1 MNHNS, CDR2 SASEGT. The CDR3 reads CASSIRDRVGQETQYF. The CDR3 DNA follows: TGTGCCAGCAGTATCCGGGACAGGGTTGGCCAAGAGACCCAGTACTTC.

The V and J genes are TRBV7-3 and TRBJ1-1; no clear D gene. This CDR3 contains 13 residues. Trimming removed 6 bases at V and 4 bases at J, with 12 bases between. Germline CDR1 reads SGHTA; CDR2 reads FQGTGA. The CDR3 DNA sequence: TGTGCCAGCAGACAATCGGCGAGCACTGAAGCTTTCTTT. This codes for CASRQSASTEAFF.

As DNA, the CDR3 is TGTGCCAGCAGCTTAGCAGACAGCTTTAATCAGCCCCAGCATTTT. Protein product: CASSLADSFNQPQHF. V usage is TRBV7-2 and J usage is TRBJ1-5; weak D call: TRBD1 (5 bases). The CDR3 contains 15 residues. Germline V lookup: CDR1 SGHTA, CDR2 FQGNSA. Trimming pared 0 bases from V and 4 bases from J, leaving 10 bases between.

V usage is TRBV5-4 and J usage is TRBJ1-6, with D possibly being TRBD1 (6 bases). The CDR3 contains 15 residues. Germline CDR1 SGHNT, CDR2 YYREEE (reference sequence). Deletions cut 0 bases from V and 7 bases from J, with 11 bases between. The CDR3 DNA reads as TGTGCCAGCAGCTTGGACAGGGCTAAAAATTCACCCCTCCACTTT. Protein: CASSLDRAKNSPLHF.

The chain recombines TRBV13 with TRBJ1-1; D perhaps matches TRBD1 (6 bases). The germline gives CDR1 PRHDT, CDR2 FYEKMQ (reference sequence). V was clipped by 6 bases and J by 1 base, with 15 bases between them. This CDR3 spans 15 amino acids. CDR3 region: CASSFRGHQNTEAFF. The CDR3 coding sequence is TGTGCCAGCAGTTTCCGGGGACACCAGAACACTGAAGCTTTCTTT.

V is TRBV25-1 and J is TRBJ1-2; D possibly corresponds to TRBD1 (5 bases). Germline CDR1 MGHDK, CDR2 SYGVNS. The CDR3 is 15 amino acids. V was trimmed by 3 bases and J by 1 base, leaving 12 bases between them. The CDR3 nucleotides are TGTGCCAGCAGTGAGATGGGGCGAGTTAACTATGGCTACACCTTC. This sequence encodes CASSEMGRVNYGYTF.